This entry concerns a single T cell receptor beta chain. Its matching antigen is unknown. Only patients with CD8+CD57+ cell expansion on flow cytometry were chosen for sequencing. Patients, without exception, had severe acquired aplastic anemia. No patient had been given any therapy when blood was sampled. Germline assignment: CDR1 SQVTM and CDR2 ANQGSEA. Trimming at V came to 6 bases and at J to 2 bases, leaving 3 bases not matched to a gene. The CDR3 extends over 13 amino acids. The data derive from a study of CD8+CD57+ T cells in acquired aplastic anemia. Across the study: Across the sorted CD4+ and CD8+ cells, DNA amounts averaged about 3.1 ug.

Findings and caveats of the study: With respect to CD8+ Simpson's diversity, patients and controls did not differ significantly.

Genomic DNA provided the template from which TCR beta VDJ and CDR3 profiles were obtained. From the reads, TCRdb called clonotypes with MiXCR, one entry per CDR3 protein. This sample carries fewer than 250,000 distinct CDR3 sequences, around 45% of them seen once, and the ten largest clones take less than 9%. The chain couples TRBV29-1 to TRBJ2-7, with 11 bases fitting TRBD1. This TCR derives from a human donor with aplastic anemia. The sample consisted of sorted CD4+, CD8+, or CD8+CD57+ T cells (not recorded which) from PBMCs. The CDR3 DNA reads as TGCAGCGTCGGGGGACAGGGGGCCTACGAGCAGTACTTC. Its translation is CSVGGQGAYEQYF.